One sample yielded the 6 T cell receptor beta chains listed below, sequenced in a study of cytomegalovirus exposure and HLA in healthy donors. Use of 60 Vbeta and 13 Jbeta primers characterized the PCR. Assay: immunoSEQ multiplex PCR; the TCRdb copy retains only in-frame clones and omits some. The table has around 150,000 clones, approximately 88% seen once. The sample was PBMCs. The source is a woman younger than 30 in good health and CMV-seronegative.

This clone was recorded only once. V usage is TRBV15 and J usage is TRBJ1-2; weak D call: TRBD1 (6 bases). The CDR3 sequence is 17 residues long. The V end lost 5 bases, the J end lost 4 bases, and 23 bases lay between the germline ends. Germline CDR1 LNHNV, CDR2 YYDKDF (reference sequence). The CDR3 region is CATSGYNQDPRGYGYTF. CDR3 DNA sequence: TGTGCCACCAGCGGATACAACCAGGATCCCAGGGGCTATGGCTACACCTTC.

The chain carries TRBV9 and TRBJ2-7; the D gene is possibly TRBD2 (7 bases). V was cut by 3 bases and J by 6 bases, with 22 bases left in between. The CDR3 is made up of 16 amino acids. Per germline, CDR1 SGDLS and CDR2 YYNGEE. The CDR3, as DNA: TGTGCCAGCAGCGAGGGGGGGGCGGGGGTAGGGGGCGAGCAGTACTTC. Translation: CASSEGGAGVGGEQYF.

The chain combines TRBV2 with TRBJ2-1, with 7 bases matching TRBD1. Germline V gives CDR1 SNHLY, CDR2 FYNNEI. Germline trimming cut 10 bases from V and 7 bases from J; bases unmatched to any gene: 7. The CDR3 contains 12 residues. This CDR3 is CANDRVGNEQFF. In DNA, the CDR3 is TGTGCCAACGACAGGGTAGGAAATGAGCAGTTCTTC.

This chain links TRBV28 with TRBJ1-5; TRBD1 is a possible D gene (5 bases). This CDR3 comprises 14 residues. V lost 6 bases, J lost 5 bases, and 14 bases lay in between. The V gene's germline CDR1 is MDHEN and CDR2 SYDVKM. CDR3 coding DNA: TGTGCCAGCAGCATGGGGGGTGATCATCAGCCCCAGCATTTT. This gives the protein CASSMGGDHQPQHF.

CDR3 protein: CASSPPSTGVNTEAFF. DNA of the CDR3: TGTGCCAGCAGCCCCCCCTCGACAGGGGTGAACACTGAAGCTTTCTTT. This sequence joins TRBV5-4 and TRBJ1-1; TRBD1 aligns across 8 bases. From germline, CDR1 is SGHNT and CDR2 YYREEE (reference sequence). With 4 bases clipped from V and 0 bases from J, the junction kept 8 bases outside the gene matches. The CDR3 contains 16 residues.

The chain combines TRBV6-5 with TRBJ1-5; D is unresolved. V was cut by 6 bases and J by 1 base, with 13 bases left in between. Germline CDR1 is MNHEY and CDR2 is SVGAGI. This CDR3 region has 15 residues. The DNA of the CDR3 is TGTGCCAGCAGCAGGTACGGGAGAAGCAATCAGCCCCAGCATTTT. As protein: CASSRYGRSNQPQHF.